These T cell receptor beta chains were read from a single sample in a study of memory CD4+ T cells and cytomegalovirus serostatus. Repertoires were generated with immunoSEQ multiplex PCR, while TCRdb's copy carries only in-frame clones and drops some. Of around 44,000 clones listed, approximately 84% are singletons. Sequencing was carried out using memory CD4+ T cells from blood. These receptors were obtained from an adult in good health and CMV-seronegative. The CDR3 runs from the conserved cysteine through the conserved F or W. A D gene is named only where the DNA matches it firmly. Clone size is given for some rows only: seen once, a few or many times, or a class if the clone is expanded.

cdr3_length: 18; v_call: TRBV2; d_call: TRBD2; clone_size: -; j_call: TRBJ2-2; cdr3_nt: TGTGCCAGCAGTGATGTTCTAGCGGGGGGTCTGGTTATCGGGGAGCTGTTTTTT; cdr3_aa: CASSDVLAGGLVIGELFF
cdr3_length: 14; v_call: TRBV19; d_call: TRBD1; clone_size: -; j_call: TRBJ1-6; cdr3_nt: TGTGCCAGTTGGTCTGGACAGGGGAGTTCACCCCTCCACTTT; cdr3_aa: CASWSGQGSSPLHF
cdr3_length: 14; v_call: TRBV7-2; d_call: -; clone_size: -; j_call: TRBJ1-5; cdr3_nt: TGTGCCAGCAGCCCTGGGGGGGGGAATCAGCCCCAGCATTTT; cdr3_aa: CASSPGGGNQPQHF
cdr3_length: 14; v_call: TRBV6-5; d_call: -; clone_size: -; j_call: TRBJ2-7; cdr3_nt: TGTGCCAGCAGTAAAAACAGGGGGGGCTACGAGCAGTACTTC; cdr3_aa: CASSKNRGGYEQYF
cdr3_length: 13; v_call: TRBV5-1; d_call: TRBD1; clone_size: -; j_call: TRBJ2-1; cdr3_nt: TGCGCCAGCAGCCAGGGACAGTACGCTGAGCAGTTCTTC; cdr3_aa: CASSQGQYAEQFF
cdr3_length: 17; v_call: TRBV11-2; d_call: -; clone_size: -; j_call: TRBJ2-2; cdr3_nt: TGTGCCAGCAGCTTAGATCGGGACCAGGCTAACACCGGGGAGCTGTTTTTT; cdr3_aa: CASSLDRDQANTGELFF
cdr3_length: 15; v_call: TRBV28; d_call: TRBD1; clone_size: -; j_call: TRBJ2-5; cdr3_nt: TGTGCCAGCAGTCTCGGGGGACAGGGGGGAGAGACCCAGTACTTC; cdr3_aa: CASSLGGQGGETQYF
cdr3_length: 15; v_call: TRBV29-1; d_call: TRBD1; clone_size: -; j_call: TRBJ2-3; cdr3_nt: TGCAGCGTCTCCAGGGACAGGGGAAAGACAGATACGCAGTATTTT; cdr3_aa: CSVSRDRGKTDTQYF
cdr3_length: 14; v_call: TRBV7-9; d_call: TRBD1; clone_size: -; j_call: TRBJ1-3; cdr3_nt: TGTGCCAGCAGCCCACCCGGGACAGGGGTCATCATATATTTT; cdr3_aa: CASSPPGTGVIIYF
cdr3_length: 13; v_call: TRBV6-5; d_call: -; clone_size: -; j_call: TRBJ2-7; cdr3_nt: TGTGCCAGCAGTCCCGGACGGATCTACGAGCAGTACTTC; cdr3_aa: CASSPGRIYEQYF
cdr3_length: 14; v_call: TRBV2; d_call: -; clone_size: -; j_call: TRBJ2-3; cdr3_nt: TGTGCCAGCAGTCCGGATCGCACCACAGATACGCAGTATTTT; cdr3_aa: CASSPDRTTDTQYF
cdr3_length: 12; v_call: TRBV9; d_call: -; clone_size: -; j_call: TRBJ2-2; cdr3_nt: TGTGCCAGTGGATGGAACACCGGGGAGCTGTTTTTT; cdr3_aa: CASGWNTGELFF
cdr3_length: 16; v_call: TRBV9; d_call: TRBD2; clone_size: once; j_call: TRBJ2-1; cdr3_nt: TGTGCCAGCAGCCGGCAGCTAGCGGGGGGGGGTGACGAGCAGTTCTTC; cdr3_aa: CASSRQLAGGGDEQFF
cdr3_length: 13; v_call: TRBV7-9; d_call: -; clone_size: -; j_call: TRBJ2-2; cdr3_nt: TGTGCCAGCAGCACCTCCGCACACGGGGAGCTGTTTTTT; cdr3_aa: CASSTSAHGELFF
cdr3_length: 16; v_call: TRBV5-6; d_call: TRBD1; clone_size: -; j_call: TRBJ1-3; cdr3_nt: TGTGCCAGCAGCCCCCGACAGGGTTGGGCTGGAAACACCATATATTTT; cdr3_aa: CASSPRQGWAGNTIYF
cdr3_length: 15; v_call: TRBV6-5; d_call: TRBD1; clone_size: -; j_call: TRBJ1-1; cdr3_nt: TGTGCCAGCAGTTTAGGACAGGGAGAGAACACTGAAGCTTTCTTT; cdr3_aa: CASSLGQGENTEAFF